These 7 T cell receptor beta chains originate from one sample sequenced in a study of cytomegalovirus exposure and HLA in healthy donors. The PCR had 60 Vbeta and 13 Jbeta primers. The assay was immunoSEQ multiplex PCR, and TCRdb's table has in-frame clones only and misses some. This table has about 160,000 clones, roughly 90% appearing once. Sample: PBMCs. These receptors all come from a woman aged 18-29 years in good health and CMV-seronegative.

V is TRBV10-2 and J is TRBJ2-1; 9 bases are a match to TRBD1. This CDR3 is 13 amino acids long. V trimming: 6 bases; J trimming: 6 bases; junction bases outside the gene matches: 3. Per germline, CDR1 WSHSY and CDR2 SAAADI. CDR3 sequence (DNA): TGCGCCAGCAGGGACAGGGGTTCCAATGAGCAGTTCTTC. Its protein product is CASRDRGSNEQFF.

This chain's CDR3 is CASSSLTYEQYF. The DNA of the CDR3 is TGTGCCAGCAGCTCTTTAACCTACGAGCAGTACTTC. This chain links TRBV7-6 with TRBJ2-5; the D is unclear. The J call may be mistaken, given a closer DNA end match to TRBJ2-7. The CDR3 runs to 12 residues. Germline V gene data show CDR1 as SGHVS and CDR2 as FNYEAQ.

A few counts support this clone. The chain uses TRBV28 and TRBJ1-3; no clear D gene. V gave up 6 bases and J gave up 0 bases, with 9 bases separating them. CDR1 and CDR2 (germline): MDHEN, SYDVKM. The CDR3 runs 14 residues. As DNA, the CDR3 is TGTGCCAGCAGCGGCGGATACTCTGGAAACACCATATATTTT. Translated, it gives CASSGGYSGNTIYF.

Note on this clone: One end of the junction is discordant with germline, which a read error may explain. V gene TRBV18 combines with J gene TRBJ2-1; maybe TRBD2 (5 bases). Looked up from germline, CDR1 is KGHSH and CDR2 is LQKENI. The CDR3 contains 15 residues. The CDR3 sequence is CASSPNLDSNNEQFF. The CDR3 DNA sequence: TGTGCCAGCTCACCAAACTTGGACTCCAACAATGAGCAGTTCTTC.

The CDR3 protein is CASSRSGSQADTQYF. CDR3 DNA sequence: TGCGCCAGCAGTCGGAGCGGGAGTCAGGCAGATACGCAGTATTTT. This rearrangement joins TRBV10-1 to TRBJ2-3; 8 bases fit TRBD2. This CDR3 region has 15 residues. V was pared by 5 bases and J by 4 bases, with 8 bases of the junction left unmatched. Germline V CDR1 and CDR2: WNHNN, SYGVQD (reference sequence).

CDR3 amino acids: CASSRTSGGQPNEKLFF. CDR3 DNA sequence: TGTGCCAGCAGCCGCACTAGCGGGGGACAGCCTAATGAAAAACTGTTTTTT. V usage is TRBV7-2 and J usage is TRBJ1-4, with 7 nucleotides matching TRBD1. J gave up 3 bases and V 5 bases, and 12 bases lay outside the gene matches. CDR3 size: 17 residues. CDR1 and CDR2 from the germline V gene are SGHTA and FQGNSA.

V and J are TRBV30 and TRBJ2-1; 10 bases are a match to TRBD2. CDR3 size: 14 residues. J gave up 7 bases and V 4 bases, and 7 bases lay outside the gene matches. Germline CDR1 GTSNPN, CDR2 SVGIG (reference sequence). CDR3 nucleotide sequence: TGTGCCTGGACTAGCGGGAGAACGGGGAATGAGCAGTTCTTC. Its protein product is CAWTSGRTGNEQFF.